A few counts support the clone carrying this T cell receptor beta chain. The antigen is not known. The assay was immunoSEQ multiplex PCR, and TCRdb's table has in-frame clones only and misses some. This table holds about 47,000 clones, 80% found once. The sample is drawn from a study of PD-1 blockade in classical Hodgkin lymphoma. This sample's time point: cycle 4 day 1 (C4D1), after 5 to 7 weeks of nivolumab. All trial patients relapsed after autologous stem cell transplantation. The CDR3 totals 13 residues. In germline, CDR1 is MNHEY, CDR2 SMNVEV (reference sequence). V dropped 2 bases and J dropped 1 base, with 6 bases sitting between them. Study-wide results and caveats: Those patients who began receiving nivolumab less than 1 year after ASCT had lower diversity, and they were excluded. Baseline TCR diversity was reportedly lower in newly diagnosed patients than in healthy donors. It was reported as lower still in relapsed/refractory patients. Significant TCR diversity gains by C4D1 occurred in CD4+ but not CD8+ cells.

This rearrangement joins TRBV27 to TRBJ2-7; D might be TRBD2 (5 bases). The receptor was isolated from a human donor with classical Hodgkin lymphoma. The specimen comprised peripheral blood mononuclear cells (PBMCs), sampled before the fourth cycle of nivolumab. CDR3: CASSLRGSYEQYF. CDR3 nucleotide sequence: TGTGCCAGCAGTTTAAGAGGGTCCTACGAGCAGTACTTC.